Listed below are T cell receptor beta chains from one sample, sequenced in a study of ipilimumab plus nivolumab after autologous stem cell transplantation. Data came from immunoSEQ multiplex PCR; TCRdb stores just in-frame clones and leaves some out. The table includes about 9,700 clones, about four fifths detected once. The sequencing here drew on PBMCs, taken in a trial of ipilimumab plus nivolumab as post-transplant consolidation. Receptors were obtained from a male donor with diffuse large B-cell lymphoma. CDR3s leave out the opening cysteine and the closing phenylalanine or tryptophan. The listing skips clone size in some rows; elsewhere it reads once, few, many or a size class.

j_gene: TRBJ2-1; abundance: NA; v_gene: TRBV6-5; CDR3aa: ASRPSTRVGEQF
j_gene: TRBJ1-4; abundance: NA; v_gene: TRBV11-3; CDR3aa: ASSKTGGLF
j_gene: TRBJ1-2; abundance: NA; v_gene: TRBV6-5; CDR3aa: ASSDGGGGSYGYT
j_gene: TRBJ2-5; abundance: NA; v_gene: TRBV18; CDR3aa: ASSPPLGETQY
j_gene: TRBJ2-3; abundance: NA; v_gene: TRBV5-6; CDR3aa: ASSPGQGVDTQY
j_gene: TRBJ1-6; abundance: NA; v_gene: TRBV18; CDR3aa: ASSQGQGFQVSPLH
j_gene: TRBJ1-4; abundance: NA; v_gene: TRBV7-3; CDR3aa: ASSSDRGFEKLF
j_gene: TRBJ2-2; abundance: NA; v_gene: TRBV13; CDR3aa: ASSSSSQSGELF
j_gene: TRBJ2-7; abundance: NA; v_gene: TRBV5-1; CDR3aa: ASSPGPGTYEQY
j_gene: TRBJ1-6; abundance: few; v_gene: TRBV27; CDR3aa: ASSLRGYSPLH
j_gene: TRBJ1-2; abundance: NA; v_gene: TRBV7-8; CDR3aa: ASSLLPDNYGYT
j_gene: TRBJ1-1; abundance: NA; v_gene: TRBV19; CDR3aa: ASSIVARGAEAF
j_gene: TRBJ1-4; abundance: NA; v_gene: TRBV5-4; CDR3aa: ASSPRGGDEKLF
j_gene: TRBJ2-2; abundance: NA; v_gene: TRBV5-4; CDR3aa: ASSLVSSGGAGELF
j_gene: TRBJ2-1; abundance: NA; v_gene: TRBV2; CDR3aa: ASREASGGAGREQF
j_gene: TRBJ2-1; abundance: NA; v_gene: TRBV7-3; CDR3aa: ASSTQGQGYEQF
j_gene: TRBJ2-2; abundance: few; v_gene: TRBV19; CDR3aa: ASSPKNTGELF
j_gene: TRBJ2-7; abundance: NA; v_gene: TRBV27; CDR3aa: ASSAGGGWAYEQY
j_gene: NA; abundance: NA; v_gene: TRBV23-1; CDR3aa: ASSHQDRVSYEQY
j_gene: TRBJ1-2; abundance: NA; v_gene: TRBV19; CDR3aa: ASSPDRVRYGYT
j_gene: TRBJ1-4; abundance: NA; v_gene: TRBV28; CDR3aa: ASSTAQASGWDEKLF
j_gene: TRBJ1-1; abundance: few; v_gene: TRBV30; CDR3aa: AWSLDLGAEAF
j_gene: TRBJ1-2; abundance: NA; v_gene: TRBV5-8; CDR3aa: ASSLVPAGTGFGGYGYT
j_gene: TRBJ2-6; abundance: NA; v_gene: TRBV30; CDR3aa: AWLRDRGRRGANVLT
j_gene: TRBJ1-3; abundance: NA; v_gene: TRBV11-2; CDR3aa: ASSTDRVTGNTIY
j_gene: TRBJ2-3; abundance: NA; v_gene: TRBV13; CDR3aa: ASSTRGGSTDTQY
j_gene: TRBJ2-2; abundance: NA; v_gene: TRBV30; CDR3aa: AWSVWDRGLSDTGELF
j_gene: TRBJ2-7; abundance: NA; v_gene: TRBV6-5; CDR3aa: ASRRRDSSYEQY
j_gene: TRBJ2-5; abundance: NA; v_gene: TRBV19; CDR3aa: ASSQQGFMETQY